Below, 14 T cell receptor beta chains from the same sample are listed, as sequenced in a study of shared clonotypes between healthy human individuals. Profiling relied on immunoSEQ multiplex PCR, and the TCRdb table lists in-frame clones only, not all of them. The sample carries about 2,500,000 clones, around nine tenths recorded once. The material sequenced was naive CD4+ T cells sorted from blood. Subset specified: CD45RA+ positively selected. The receptors come from a man between 18 and 35 years old in good health.

V gene TRBV7-2 combines with J gene TRBJ1-5; D is possibly TRBD1 (5 bases). The CDR3 spans 15 residues. Per the germline V gene, CDR1 is SGHTA and CDR2 is FQGNSA. The V gene lost 3 bases and the J gene lost 1 base, with 10 bases spanning the gap. CDR3 region: CASSFGRDSNQPQHF. CDR3 coding DNA: TGTGCCAGCAGCTTCGGCAGGGACAGCAATCAGCCCCAGCATTTT.

This chain uses TRBV6-4 with TRBJ1-1; possibly TRBD1 for D (6 bases). Looked up from germline, CDR1 is MRHNA and CDR2 is SNTAGT. The CDR3 has 15 amino acids. V was shortened by 5 bases and J by 0 bases, with 13 bases between the two germline ends. CDR3 in DNA: TGTGCCAGCAGTTCGGACGGACAGATGAACACTGAAGCTTTCTTT. It translates to CASSSDGQMNTEAFF.

The chain carries TRBV5-1 and TRBJ1-5; unclear D gene. From germline, CDR1 is SGHRS and CDR2 YFSETQ. The germline V and J ends were trimmed by 0 bases and 5 bases, with 6 bases remaining between them. This CDR3 contains 13 residues. The CDR3 sequence is CASSLVADQPQHF. CDR3 coding DNA: TGCGCCAGCAGCTTGGTGGCGGATCAGCCCCAGCATTTT.

This clone was detected once. The chain is built from TRBV20-1 and TRBJ2-7; D is perhaps TRBD1 (5 bases). Germline V gene sequence: CDR1 DFQATT, CDR2 SNEGSKA (reference sequence). This CDR3 comprises 11 residues. The V end lost 5 bases, the J end lost 0 bases, and 5 bases lay between the germline ends. CDR3 sequence reads: CSADSSYEQYF. DNA of the CDR3: TGCAGTGCTGACAGCTCCTACGAGCAGTACTTC.

This chain uses TRBV5-6 with TRBJ1-2; 9 bases are shared with TRBD1. Germline CDR1 and CDR2: SGHDT and YYEEEE. The CDR3 runs to 13 residues. Unmatched junction bases numbered 2, after V lost 4 bases and J lost 4 bases. For the CDR3, the DNA is TGTGCCAGCAGCACGGACAGGGGCTATGGCTACACCTTC. Amino acid sequence: CASSTDRGYGYTF.

This clone was found once. Other DNA sequences within the sample encode an identical CDR3. The chain is built from TRBV7-9 and TRBJ1-1; D is undetermined. Germline lookup yields CDR1 SEHNR and CDR2 FQNEAQ (reference sequence). There are 14 residues in the CDR3. Trimming removed 1 base from V and 0 bases from J, with 6 bases in between. CDR3 bases: TGTGCCAGCAGCTTAGGACACCTGAACACTGAAGCTTTCTTT. Amino acids: CASSLGHLNTEAFF.

This clone was counted once. The chain is built from TRBV9 and TRBJ1-4; D ambiguous. The CDR3 contains 16 residues. Germline V lookup: CDR1 SGDLS, CDR2 YYNGEE. Trimming took off 2 bases at V and 0 bases at J, with 11 bases between the two ends. The CDR3 is CASSVALGATNEKLFF. In nucleotides, the CDR3 is TGTGCCAGCAGCGTTGCGCTTGGTGCAACTAATGAAAAACTGTTTTTT.

The chain is built from TRBV9 and TRBJ1-4; 10 bases agree with TRBD1. This CDR3 is built from 16 residues. Germline CDR1 reads SGDLS; CDR2 reads YYNGEE. V was clipped by 0 bases and J by 7 bases; unmatched bases: 6. The CDR3 loop is CASSVAGQGSSEKLFF. The CDR3 nucleotides read TGTGCCAGCAGCGTAGCGGGACAGGGGTCCTCTGAAAAACTGTTTTTT.

In this sample, this clone turned up a few times. Other DNA sequences from this sample encode an identical CDR3 as well. The chain is built from TRBV19 and TRBJ1-5, with D tentatively TRBD1 (5 bases). The germline V and J ends were trimmed by 5 bases and 1 base, with 6 bases remaining between them. The CDR3 spans 13 residues. Germline V gives CDR1 LNHDA, CDR2 SQIVND (reference sequence). DNA of the CDR3: TGTGCCAGTAGTCGGGGGAGCAATCAGCCCCAGCATTTT. Translation: CASSRGSNQPQHF.

The CDR3 is CASSRILWVEQYF. Here the CDR3 DNA reads TGTGCCAGCAGCCGTATCTTGTGGGTCGAGCAGTACTTC. V gene TRBV5-4 combines with J gene TRBJ2-7; D not resolved. Germline loops: CDR1 SGHNT, CDR2 YYREEE (reference sequence). The CDR3 totals 13 residues. V lost 4 bases, J lost 6 bases, and 14 bases lay in between. Filled out from reference TRBV5-4 and TRBJ2-7, the complete variable domain reads ETGVTQSPTHLIKTRGQQVTLRCSSQSGHNTVSWYQQALGQGPQFIFQYYREEENGRGNFPPRFSGLQFPNYSSELNVNALELDDSALYLCASSRILWVEQYFGPGTRLTVT.

The chain links TRBV6-6 to TRBJ2-1, with 8 bases fitting TRBD2. The J segment lost 15 bases and the V segment lost 5 bases, leaving 12 bases of the junction unmatched. The CDR3 is 13 amino acids. Germline V gene sequence: CDR1 MNHNY, CDR2 SVGAGI (reference sequence). The CDR3 sequence: CASSPGLENNRFF. DNA of the CDR3: TGTGCCAGCAGTCCGGGACTAGAGAACAATCGGTTCTTC.

This clone was observed a few times. The chain is built from TRBV10-1 and TRBJ1-1; D is unclear. This CDR3 comprises 14 residues. V was clipped by 3 bases and J by 2 bases, with 10 bases between them. The germline CDR1 and CDR2 sequences are WNHNN and SYGVQD (reference sequence). Here the CDR3 DNA reads TGCGCCAGCAGTGATGGAGGAGCCAACACTGAAGCTTTCTTT. This sequence encodes CASSDGGANTEAFF.

The V call is TRBV7-2, the J call TRBJ2-5, with 9 positions matching TRBD2. CDR3 length: 14 residues. Trimming cost V 8 bases and J 5 bases; bases outside gene matches: 9. Germline V gives CDR1 SGHTA, CDR2 FQGNSA. CDR3 amino acids: CASAVGSGSETQYF. CDR3 nucleotides: TGTGCCAGCGCCGTAGGTAGCGGGAGTGAGACCCAGTACTTC.

J is TRBJ2-7 and V is TRBV6-6, with D perhaps given as TRBD1 or TRBD2 (7 bases each). The CDR3 runs to 16 residues. Germline lookup yields CDR1 MNHNY and CDR2 SVGAGI (reference sequence). The V gene lost 0 bases and the J gene lost 1 base, with 13 bases spanning the gap. In DNA form, the CDR3 reads TGTGCCAGCAGTTACTCCAAGCAGGGGGGGTCCTACGAGCAGTACTTC. Its protein is CASSYSKQGGSYEQYF.